Sequencing of this T cell receptor (beta chain) was carried out in a study of T cell clonality in common variable immunodeficiency. The study's findings and limits: Shared TCRbeta clones were fewer between CVID subjects than controls. Common variable immunodeficiency TCR beta sequences reportedly had fewer deletions and N-nucleotide insertions. CVID subjects showed higher TCRbeta clonality than healthy controls.

CVID and control samples used equivalent genomic DNA input. Repertoires were generated with immunoSEQ multiplex PCR, while TCRdb's copy carries only in-frame clones and drops some. The profile covers about 81,000 clones, none occurring a single time. From germline, CDR1 is SGHVS and CDR2 FNYEAQ. Trimming removed 4 bases at V and 1 base at J, with 10 bases between. CDR3 length: 14 residues. This clone was recorded a few times. Its cognate antigen is unknown. With the read ending 3 residues before the CDR3 end, the germline J gene is used to fill in that end. The receptor was derived from a person aged 18 to 70 in good health. V is TRBV7-6 and J is TRBJ1-1; tentatively, D is TRBD1 (6 bases). Sequencing was carried out using peripheral blood mononuclear cells. The sequenced CDR3 bases are TGTGCCAGCAGCTCCCGACAGGAGAACACTGAA. It translates to CASSSRQENTE. In full, the CDR3 reads CASSSRQENTEAFF.